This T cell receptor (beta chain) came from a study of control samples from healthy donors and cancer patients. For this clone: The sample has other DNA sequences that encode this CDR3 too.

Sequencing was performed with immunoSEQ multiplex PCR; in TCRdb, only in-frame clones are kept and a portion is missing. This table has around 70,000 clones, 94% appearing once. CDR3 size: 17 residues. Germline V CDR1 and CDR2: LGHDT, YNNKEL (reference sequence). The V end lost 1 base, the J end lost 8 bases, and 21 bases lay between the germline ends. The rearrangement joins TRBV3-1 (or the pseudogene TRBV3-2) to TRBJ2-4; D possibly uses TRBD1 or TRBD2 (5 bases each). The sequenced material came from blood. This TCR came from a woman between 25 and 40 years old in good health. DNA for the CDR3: TGTGCCAGCAGCCAAGGGTGGGGGTCCTTTTTGGCGGACATTCAGTACTTC. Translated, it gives CASSQGWGSFLADIQYF.